The 25 T cell receptor beta chains in this list originate from one sample, sequenced in a study of T cell repertoires in urothelial bladder cancer. Assay: immunoSEQ multiplex PCR; the TCRdb copy retains only in-frame clones and omits some. The sample has fewer than 15,000 clones; just over 65% are singletons. Sequencing was performed on tumor-infiltrating cells from bladder cancer. All receptors come from a human donor with urothelial carcinoma.

The chain uses TRBV7-9 and TRBJ2-5; tentatively, D is TRBD2 (6 bases). The CDR3 is 14 amino acids. The germline V and J ends were trimmed by 2 bases and 1 base, with 8 bases remaining between them. The V gene's germline CDR1 is SEHNR and CDR2 FQNEAQ (reference sequence). CDR3 residues: CASSLPGVQETQYF. The CDR3 nucleotides are TGTGCCAGCAGCTTACCGGGGGTCCAAGAGACCCAGTACTTC.

The chain links TRBV7-2 to TRBJ2-3, with D perhaps matching TRBD1 (6 bases). The CDR3 extends over 13 amino acids. Looked up from germline, CDR1 is SGHTA and CDR2 is FQGNSA. V lost 4 bases to trimming and J lost 4 bases, with 9 bases between them. CDR3 DNA sequence: TGTGCCAGCAGCTCTGGACAGTCAGATACGCAGTATTTT. Translated, it gives CASSSGQSDTQYF.

The chain is built from TRBV6-5 and TRBJ1-1; D is uncertain. Trimming stripped 0 bases from V and 2 bases from J, with 4 bases between. The germline V gene has CDR1 MNHEY and CDR2 SVGAGI. The length of the CDR3 is 13 residues. This CDR3 reads CASSYSRNTEAFF. The CDR3 DNA reads as TGTGCCAGCAGTTACTCGAGAAACACTGAAGCTTTCTTT.

DNA of the CDR3: TGTGCCAGCAGTTACCCCGGACGGTTGAGCTACGAGCAGTACTTC. Its protein product is CASSYPGRLSYEQYF. V and J are TRBV6-5 and TRBJ2-7; D remains unclear. Germline CDR1 reads MNHEY; CDR2 reads SVGAGI. This CDR3 comprises 15 residues. With 2 bases removed from V and 3 bases from J, the gap between germline ends came to 14 bases.

This clone is judged medium-sized (0.01 to 0.1%). V and J are TRBV11-2 and TRBJ2-5; D assignment may be TRBD1 or TRBD2 (5 bases each). Germline V lookup: CDR1 SGHAT, CDR2 FQNNGV. Trimming removed 4 bases from V and 2 bases from J, with 14 bases in between. This CDR3 is built from 15 residues. In DNA form, the CDR3 reads TGTGCCAGCAGCTACACTGTGGGACGTCAAGAGACCCAGTACTTC. Encoded protein: CASSYTVGRQETQYF.

This clone has just a few counts. The CDR3 is CAGDRVTNTEAFF. The CDR3 coding sequence is TGTGCCGGCGACAGGGTAACGAACACTGAAGCTTTCTTT. This chain links TRBV30 with TRBJ1-1; 7 bases match TRBD1. The CDR3 is made up of 13 amino acids. V gave up 8 bases and J gave up 1 base; unmatched junction bases: 7. Germline assignment: CDR1 GTSNPN and CDR2 SVGIG (reference sequence). The full variable domain, its missing parts supplied by reference TRBV30 and TRBJ1-1, is SQTIHQWPATLVQPVGSPLSLECTVEGTSNPNLYWYRQAAGRGLQLLFYSVGIGQISSEVPQNLSASRPQDRQFILSSKKLLLSDSGFYLCAGDRVTNTEAFFGQGTRLTVV.

This CDR3 reads CASSFNVNTEAFF. CDR3 nucleotides: TGCGCCAGCAGCTTCAACGTTAACACTGAAGCTTTCTTT. The genes are TRBV5-1 and TRBJ1-1; D uncertain. The CDR3 loop spans 13 amino acids. V was trimmed by 2 bases and J by 2 bases, leaving 7 bases between them. CDR1 and CDR2 (germline): SGHRS, YFSETQ.

This clone was seen a handful of times. The chain combines TRBV2 with TRBJ2-1; D possibly corresponds to TRBD2 (6 bases). Germline assignment: CDR1 SNHLY and CDR2 FYNNEI. Trimming removed 4 bases from V and 10 bases from J, with 11 bases in between. This CDR3 spans 12 amino acids. The chain's CDR3 is CASSASGEEQFF. The CDR3 DNA sequence: TGTGCCAGCAGTGCCTCGGGGGAGGAGCAGTTCTTC.

In its sample, this clone was seen a few times. This chain joins TRBV10-2 and TRBJ1-1; 8 positions agree with TRBD1. Germline V CDR1 and CDR2: WSHSY, SAAADI. This CDR3 is 15 amino acids long. The V and J ends lost 6 bases and 7 bases, in that order; junction bases with no gene match: 13. CDR3 sequence (DNA): TGCGCCAGCAGGCCCTTGACAGGGGTCGAGGATGAAGCTTTCTTT. It codes for CASRPLTGVEDEAFF.

The chain combines TRBV19 with TRBJ2-1; 13 positions agree with TRBD2. The CDR3 contains 19 residues. In germline, CDR1 is LNHDA, CDR2 SQIVND (reference sequence). Trimming removed 6 bases from V and 0 bases from J; junction bases left unmatched: 11. CDR3 nucleotide sequence: TGTGCCAGTAGCCCCGAGACTAGCGGGGGGCCTTACTCCTACAATGAGCAGTTCTTC. Its translation is CASSPETSGGPYSYNEQFF.

The chain couples TRBV6-6 to TRBJ2-5; a possible D gene is TRBD1 (6 bases). The length of the CDR3 is 15 residues. CDR1 and CDR2 from the germline V gene are MNHNY and SVGAGI (reference sequence). With 3 bases removed from V and 2 bases from J, the gap between germline ends came to 13 bases. The CDR3 loop reads CASSYPSQGQETQYF. CDR3 DNA sequence: TGTGCCAGCAGTTATCCCTCACAGGGACAAGAGACCCAGTACTTC.

The chain has TRBV2 and TRBJ1-5; D gene unclear. Germline V lookup: CDR1 SNHLY, CDR2 FYNNEI. V lost 6 bases to trimming and J lost 7 bases, with 16 bases between them. The CDR3 sequence is 14 residues long. The CDR3 nucleotides are TGTGCCAGCAGCCCCGGGTCCAGAGACCAGCCCCAGCATTTT. Its protein is CASSPGSRDQPQHF.

This sequence joins TRBV7-2 and TRBJ1-5, with D perhaps TRBD1 (5 bases). Germline V gene sequence: CDR1 SGHTA, CDR2 FQGNSA. This CDR3 contains 14 residues. Trimming stripped 3 bases from V and 1 base from J, with 7 bases between. CDR3 in amino acids: CASSFWDSNQPQHF. The CDR3 DNA is TGTGCCAGCAGCTTTTGGGACAGCAATCAGCCCCAGCATTTT. The full variable domain, rest sourced from reference TRBV7-2 and TRBJ1-5, is GAGVSQSPSNKVTEKGKDVELRCDPISGHTALYWYRQSLGQGLEFLIYFQGNSAPDKSGLPSDRFSAERTGGSVSTLTIQRTQQEDSAVYLCASSFWDSNQPQHFGDGTRLSIL.

This clone was seen a handful of times. The chain recombines TRBV20-1 with TRBJ1-1, with 7 bases lining up with TRBD1. This CDR3 has 11 residues. Germline lookup yields CDR1 DFQATT and CDR2 SNEGSKA (reference sequence). CDR3 sequence: CQGQLNTEAFF. The CDR3 nucleotides read TGCCAGGGACAGTTGAACACTGAAGCTTTCTTT.

The V call is TRBV2, the J call TRBJ2-5, with TRBD1 as a possible D gene (5 bases). Trimming cost V 4 bases and J 3 bases, with 6 bases left between them. The V gene's germline CDR1 is SNHLY and CDR2 FYNNEI. The CDR3 spans 12 residues. CDR3 nucleotide sequence: TGTGCCAGCAGTGTAGGGGAAGAGACCCAGTACTTC. This translates into CASSVGEETQYF.

The CDR3 loop is CAWRKTGAGANVLTF. In DNA form, the CDR3 reads TGTGCCTGGAGAAAAACAGGGGCTGGGGCCAACGTCCTGACTTTC. This chain joins TRBV30 and TRBJ2-6, with TRBD1 matching 7 bases. V lost 3 bases and J lost 2; bases outside the gene matches: 4. The CDR3 has 15 residues. Per the germline V gene, CDR1 is GTSNPN and CDR2 is SVGIG (reference sequence).

The V and J genes are TRBV18 and TRBJ1-1; D gene ambiguous. CDR1 is KGHSH, CDR2 LQKENI, per germline. The CDR3 spans 16 residues. The V gene lost 1 base and the J gene lost 2 bases, with 14 bases spanning the gap. The CDR3: CASSPRPPGINTEAFF. CDR3 nucleotides: TGTGCCAGCTCACCACGGCCGCCAGGTATAAACACTGAAGCTTTCTTT.

By frequency in the sample, this clone is medium-sized. The chain combines TRBV7-9 with TRBJ1-2; no clear D. The V gene's germline CDR1 is SEHNR and CDR2 FQNEAQ (reference sequence). V shed 1 base and J shed 4 bases, with 10 bases lying between them. The CDR3 spans 14 residues. CDR3 sequence: CASSLDAGGYGYTF. CDR3 DNA sequence: TGTGCCAGCAGCTTAGATGCGGGAGGCTATGGCTACACCTTC.

The rearrangement links TRBV10-3 to TRBJ2-3; weak D call: TRBD1 (8 bases). The CDR3 sequence is 15 residues long. Deletions cut 6 bases from V and 1 base from J, with 14 bases between. CDR1 ENHRY and CDR2 SYGVKD come from the germline V gene. The CDR3 protein is CAIRLQGGGTDTQYF. In nucleotides, the CDR3 is TGTGCCATCAGACTACAGGGGGGGGGCACAGATACGCAGTATTTT.

This chain connects TRBV7-9 to TRBJ1-5; weak D call: TRBD1 (6 bases). The V end was cut by 4 bases, the J end by 5 bases, with 6 bases between. CDR1 SEHNR and CDR2 FQNEAQ come from the germline V gene (reference sequence). This CDR3 comprises 12 residues. The CDR3 loop reads CASSYRDQPQHF. DNA of the CDR3: TGTGCCAGCAGCTACAGGGATCAGCCCCAGCATTTT.

This chain joins TRBV7-3 and TRBJ1-5; D is unclear. In germline, CDR1 is SGHTA, CDR2 FQGTGA. The CDR3 extends over 15 amino acids. V shed 2 bases and J shed 2 bases, with 10 bases lying between them. CDR3 DNA: TGTGCCAGCAGCTTAGAAGGTAGAGGCAATCAGCCCCAGCATTTT. This encodes CASSLEGRGNQPQHF.

This clone was seen only a few times. The V gene is TRBV19, the J gene TRBJ1-2, with D unclear. Trimming took off 5 bases at V and 4 bases at J, with 8 bases between the two ends. Germline loops: CDR1 LNHDA, CDR2 SQIVND (reference sequence). The CDR3 is 12 amino acids. As DNA, the CDR3 is TGTGCCAGTAGTCCCAGAACCTATGGCTACACCTTC. Its protein product is CASSPRTYGYTF.

The rearrangement links TRBV9 to TRBJ2-3, with 7 bases fitting TRBD1. This CDR3 has 18 residues. Germline V gene lookup returns CDR1 SGDLS and CDR2 YYNGEE. Trimming removed 3 bases from V and 2 bases from J; junction bases left unmatched: 15. This CDR3 is CASSAGTSGGRLTDTQYF. CDR3 sequence (DNA): TGTGCCAGCAGCGCCGGGACCTCAGGGGGACGACTCACAGATACGCAGTATTTT.

The J gene is TRBJ2-3, the V gene TRBV19; 12 bases map to TRBD2. Germline assignment: CDR1 LNHDA and CDR2 SQIVND (reference sequence). The CDR3 is 16 residues long. V lost 5 bases, J lost 2 bases, and 5 bases stayed unmatched. DNA for the CDR3: TGTGCCAGTAGTCCCCGGACTAGCGGGGACACAGATACGCAGTATTTT. Translation gives CASSPRTSGDTDTQYF. Supplemented by reference TRBV19 and TRBJ2-3, the full variable domain reads DGGITQSPKYLFRKEGQNVTLSCEQNLNHDAMYWYRQDPGQGLRLIYYSQIVNDFQKGDIAEGYSVSREKKESFPLTVTSAQKNPTAFYLCASSPRTSGDTDTQYFGPGTRLTVL.

This clone has only a few counts. The chain employs TRBV9 and TRBJ2-3; no clear D gene. CDR3 size: 15 residues. V was shortened by 0 bases and J by 5 bases, with 13 bases between the two germline ends. Per germline, CDR1 SGDLS and CDR2 YYNGEE. This CDR3 reads CASSVEQWTVDTQYF. The DNA of the CDR3 is TGTGCCAGCAGCGTAGAGCAGTGGACCGTAGATACGCAGTATTTT.